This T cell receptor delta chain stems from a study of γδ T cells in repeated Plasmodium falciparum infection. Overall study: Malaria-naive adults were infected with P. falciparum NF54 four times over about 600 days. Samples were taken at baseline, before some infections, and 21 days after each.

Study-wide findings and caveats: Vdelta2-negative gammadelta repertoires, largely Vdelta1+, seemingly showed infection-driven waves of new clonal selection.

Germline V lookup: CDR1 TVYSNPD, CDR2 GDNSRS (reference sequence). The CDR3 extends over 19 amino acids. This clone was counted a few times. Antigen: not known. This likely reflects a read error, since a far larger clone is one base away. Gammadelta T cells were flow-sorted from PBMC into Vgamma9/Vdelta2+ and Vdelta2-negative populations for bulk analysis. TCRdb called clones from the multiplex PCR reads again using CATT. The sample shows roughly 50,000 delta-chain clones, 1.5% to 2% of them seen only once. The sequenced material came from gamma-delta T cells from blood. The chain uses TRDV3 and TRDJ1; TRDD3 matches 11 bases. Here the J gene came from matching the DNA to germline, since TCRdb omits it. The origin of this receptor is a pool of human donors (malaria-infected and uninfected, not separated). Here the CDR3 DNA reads TGCGCCTTTTGGCCTGGGGGATACTCTCAAATCGGATACACCGATAAACTCATCTTT. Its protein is CAFWPGGYSQIGYTDKLIF.